These 14 T cell receptor beta chains share one sample of origin, sequenced in a study of blood T cell repertoires in COVID-19. Here immunoSEQ multiplex PCR was the method, and the copy in TCRdb shows in-frame clones only, minus some. The table shows about 240,000 clones, with approximately 80% occurring only once. Sequencing was carried out using peripheral blood. The receptors derive from a woman of 80 years or more with COVID-19, enrolled during active disease.

The V and J genes are TRBV7-9 and TRBJ2-2; 10 bases are shared with TRBD1. Per the germline V gene, CDR1 is SEHNR and CDR2 is FQNEAQ (reference sequence). The J segment lost 0 bases and the V segment lost 5 bases, leaving 6 bases of the junction unmatched. This CDR3 is built from 17 residues. The CDR3 loop reads CASSPGDRGANTGELFF. CDR3 DNA: TGTGCCAGCAGCCCGGGGGACAGGGGTGCGAACACCGGGGAGCTGTTTTTT.

This chain uses TRBV5-1 with TRBJ2-5, with 9 bases lining up with TRBD2. V was clipped by 2 bases and J by 5 bases; unmatched bases: 4. Germline loops: CDR1 SGHRS, CDR2 YFSETQ. The CDR3 has 14 amino acids. The CDR3 sequence: CASSFGTSRETQYF. CDR3 bases: TGCGCCAGCAGCTTCGGGACTAGCCGGGAGACCCAGTACTTC.

The rearrangement uses TRBV6-2 or TRBV6-3 and TRBJ1-1; D is ambiguous. The CDR3 is 14 residues long. Trimming took 2 bases from V and 0 from J, leaving 7 bases between them. Germline loops: CDR1 MNHEY, CDR2 SVGEGT. The CDR3 is CASSYGQMNTEAFF. CDR3 DNA: TGTGCCAGCAGTTACGGTCAGATGAACACTGAAGCTTTCTTT.

A single count supports this clone. This chain links TRBV2 with TRBJ2-3; D gene unclear. Trimming pared 6 bases from V and 1 base from J, leaving 14 bases between. The length of the CDR3 is 15 residues. Looked up from germline, CDR1 is SNHLY and CDR2 is FYNNEI. CDR3 loop: CASSLSLERTDTQYF. The CDR3 DNA is TGTGCCAGCAGCCTTAGCCTAGAACGCACAGATACGCAGTATTTT.

The chain uses TRBV4-2 and TRBJ1-3; D gene ambiguous. V lost 1 base and J lost 5, with 18 bases in between. The CDR3 consists of 17 residues. Germline V gene lookup returns CDR1 LGHNA and CDR2 YNFKEQ. The CDR3: CASSQVSFSGNRNTIYF. The CDR3 DNA reads TGTGCCAGCAGCCAAGTATCTTTCTCGGGGAATCGAAACACCATATATTTT.

The chain recombines TRBV6-2 or TRBV6-3 with TRBJ1-1; tentatively, D is TRBD1 (5 bases). This CDR3 has 16 residues. In germline, CDR1 is MNHEY, CDR2 SVGEGT. Between the trimmed V and J ends, which lost 2 bases and 7 bases, there was a span of 20 bases. This chain's CDR3 is CASSYPTVVFNHEAFF. The CDR3 region has the DNA TGTGCCAGCAGTTACCCGACAGTGGTCTTTAATCATGAAGCTTTCTTT.

This clone was observed once. V gene TRBV5-1 combines with J gene TRBJ2-3; 11 positions match TRBD2. The CDR3 totals 15 residues. Germline loops: CDR1 SGHRS, CDR2 YFSETQ. V lost 2 bases, J lost 6 bases, and 5 bases stayed unmatched. CDR3 residues: CASSFVSGGADTQYF. CDR3 in DNA: TGCGCCAGCAGCTTCGTTAGCGGGGGGGCTGATACGCAGTATTTT. Filled out from reference TRBV5-1 and TRBJ2-3, the complete variable domain reads KAGVTQTPRYLIKTRGQQVTLSCSPISGHRSVSWYQQTPGQGLQFLFEYFSETQRNKGNFPGRFSGRQFSNSRSEMNVSTLELGDSALYLCASSFVSGGADTQYFGPGTRLTVL.

This clone was seen only once. This sequence joins TRBV5-4 and TRBJ2-3; maybe TRBD2 (6 bases). This CDR3 has 15 residues. V was cut by 2 bases and J by 7 bases, with 17 bases left in between. Germline CDR1 and CDR2: SGHNT and YYREEE (reference sequence). The DNA for the CDR3 is TGTGCCAGCAGCTTCGAGGGTGGGGGAGGAAATACGCAGTATTTT. This encodes CASSFEGGGGNTQYF.

The rearrangement links TRBV5-1 to TRBJ2-7, with D maybe TRBD1 (6 bases). Germline V gene lookup returns CDR1 SGHRS and CDR2 YFSETQ. V shed 4 bases and J shed 2 bases, with 10 bases lying between them. CDR3 length equals 13 residues. The CDR3 loop is CASSTDSTYEQYF. In DNA form, the CDR3 reads TGCGCCAGCAGCACGGACAGCACCTACGAGCAGTACTTC. Complete variable domain (other parts from reference TRBV5-1 and TRBJ2-7): KAGVTQTPRYLIKTRGQQVTLSCSPISGHRSVSWYQQTPGQGLQFLFEYFSETQRNKGNFPGRFSGRQFSNSRSEMNVSTLELGDSALYLCASSTDSTYEQYFGPGTRLTVT.

This clone was picked up one time. The genes are TRBV18 and TRBJ1-3; D not certain. The CDR3 totals 12 residues. Per the germline V gene, CDR1 is KGHSH and CDR2 is LQKENI. Trimming stripped 3 bases from V and 8 bases from J, with 8 bases between. CDR3 sequence reads: CASSPDRDTIYF. The CDR3 region has the DNA TGTGCCAGCTCACCCGATCGGGACACCATATATTTT.

The chain employs TRBV18 and TRBJ2-7; weak D call: TRBD2 (6 bases). The CDR3 has 15 amino acids. The V gene's germline CDR1 is KGHSH and CDR2 LQKENI. Trimming pared 1 base from V and 1 base from J, leaving 11 bases between. The CDR3 DNA sequence: TGTGCCAGCTCACCACTTGACGGGAGTTCCTACGAGCAGTACTTC. Protein product: CASSPLDGSSYEQYF.

Details on this clone: The sample holds other DNA sequences that translate to the same CDR3. The rearrangement links TRBV6-5 to TRBJ1-6; the match to TRBD1 covers 11 bases. Germline assignment: CDR1 MNHEY and CDR2 SVGAGI. The V and J ends lost 2 bases and 8 bases, in that order; junction bases with no gene match: 2. There are 15 residues in the CDR3. The CDR3 loop reads CASSYGDRGDSPLHF. In DNA, the CDR3 is TGTGCCAGCAGTTACGGGGACAGGGGGGATTCACCCCTCCACTTT.

The rearrangement joins TRBV9 to TRBJ1-5; a possible D gene is TRBD1 (5 bases). This CDR3 contains 13 residues. Germline CDR1 is SGDLS and CDR2 is YYNGEE. Trimming left V 0 bases short and J 5 bases short, with 6 bases between. CDR3 nucleotides: TGTGCCAGCAGCGTAGAGGGGTATCAGCCCCAGCATTTT. Translation gives CASSVEGYQPQHF. Filled out from reference TRBV9 and TRBJ1-5, the complete variable domain reads DSGVTQTPKHLITATGQRVTLRCSPRSGDLSVYWYQQSLDQGLQFLIQYYNGEERAKGNILERFSAQQFPDLHSELNLSSLELGDSALYFCASSVEGYQPQHFGDGTRLSIL.

This clone turned up a few times. The rearrangement links TRBV6-4 to TRBJ1-5; the D is unclear. The germline V gene encodes CDR1 MRHNA and CDR2 SNTAGT. V gave up 6 bases and J gave up 1 base, with 16 bases separating them. This CDR3 is built from 16 residues. In nucleotides, the CDR3 is TGTGCCAGCAGCCCTCGACACGAGGGAAGCAATCAGCCCCAGCATTTT. Its protein product is CASSPRHEGSNQPQHF.